The clone carrying this T cell receptor (beta chain) was found many times. The data were taken from a study of T cells after yellow fever vaccination. MiXCR, applied by TCRdb to the 5' RACE reads, yields one record per CDR3 protein. The sample shows roughly 260,000 distinct CDR3 sequences, 13% of them seen only once. V shed 4 bases and J shed 1 base, with 8 bases lying between them. There are 13 residues in the CDR3. The germline V gene has CDR1 SGHKS and CDR2 YYEKEE (reference sequence). The chain carries TRBV5-5 and TRBJ1-1; D unresolved. Material: CD4+ T cells sorted from PBMCs, obtained 45 days after the yellow fever booster vaccination. The clonotype originates from a man in his thirties or forties who received the YFV17D yellow fever vaccine. The CDR3 sequence is CASSLLWNTEAFF. The CDR3 bases are TGTGCCAGCAGCCTTCTCTGGAACACTGAAGCTTTCTTT.